One and the same sample provided the 9 T cell receptor beta chains below, sequenced in a study of cytomegalovirus exposure and HLA in healthy donors. Some clones are missing from TCRdb's copy, which holds only in-frame ones; the method was immunoSEQ multiplex PCR. The profile covers 150,000 to 200,000 clones, with roughly 91% appearing a single time and roughly 4.2% taken by the ten largest. Sequences were obtained from PBMCs. These receptors all stem from a man between 18 and 35 years old in good health and CMV-seropositive.

The chain carries TRBV9 and TRBJ2-1; 11 positions agree with TRBD2. V was clipped by 4 bases and J by 10 bases; unmatched bases: 7. This CDR3 has 14 amino acids. The germline gives CDR1 SGDLS, CDR2 YYNGEE. In nucleotides, the CDR3 is TGTGCCAGCAGCACGACTAGCGGGATGTGGGAGCAGTTCTTC. Its protein product is CASSTTSGMWEQFF.

The chain couples TRBV19 to TRBJ2-5; tentatively, D is TRBD2 (5 bases). Germline assignment: CDR1 LNHDA and CDR2 SQIVND (reference sequence). The CDR3 loop spans 17 amino acids. Trimming removed 3 bases at V and 2 bases at J, with 19 bases between. The CDR3 nucleotides are TGTGCCAGTAGTATTTTCGAACTAGGCGTGAATCAAGAGACCCAGTACTTC. This translates into CASSIFELGVNQETQYF.

Comment on this clone: Other DNA sequences in this specimen translate into the identical CDR3. This sequence joins TRBV6-5 and TRBJ1-2, with 7 bases that match TRBD1. The CDR3 totals 13 residues. V was clipped by 2 bases and J by 3 bases; unmatched bases: 0. Germline loops: CDR1 MNHEY, CDR2 SVGAGI. CDR3 amino acids: CASSYTGDYGYTF. DNA of the CDR3: TGTGCCAGCAGTTACACAGGGGACTATGGCTACACCTTC.

The rearrangement uses TRBV6-1 and TRBJ2-1, with a weak D call TRBD1 (5 bases). There are 12 residues in the CDR3. Germline loops: CDR1 MNHNS, CDR2 SASEGT. V lost 6 bases, J lost 6 bases, and 9 bases lay in between. CDR3 amino acids: CASSTQVNEQFF. CDR3 nucleotide sequence: TGTGCCAGCAGCACACAGGTCAATGAGCAGTTCTTC.

The V call is TRBV11-2, the J call TRBJ2-5; D remains unclear. Germline CDR1 reads SGHAT; CDR2 reads FQNNGV. The CDR3 spans 11 residues. The V end was cut by 3 bases, the J end by 7 bases, with 6 bases between. CDR3 DNA: TGTGCCAGCAGCTTTTCGAGGACCCAGTACTTC. It is translated as CASSFSRTQYF.

The chain carries TRBV11-2 and TRBJ2-3; no firm D call. V dropped 2 bases and J dropped 4 bases, with 4 bases sitting between them. Germline lookup yields CDR1 SGHAT and CDR2 FQNNGV. CDR3 length: 12 amino acids. For the CDR3, the DNA is TGTGCCAGCAGCTTACAGGCAGATACGCAGTATTTT. This gives the protein CASSLQADTQYF.

The chain joins TRBV30 to TRBJ1-1, with D perhaps matching TRBD1 (6 bases). The length of the CDR3 is 13 residues. Germline V gives CDR1 GTSNPN, CDR2 SVGIG (reference sequence). Trimming shortened V by 4 bases and J by 5 bases, and 14 bases separated the two germline ends. CDR3 protein: CAWIWGPNTEAFF. CDR3 sequence (DNA): TGTGCCTGGATATGGGGGCCTAATACTGAAGCTTTCTTT.

This chain connects TRBV7-9 to TRBJ2-7; 8 bases align to TRBD2. The junction had 7 bases not matched to a gene; V was cut back by 6 bases and J by 6 bases. The CDR3 contains 13 residues. Germline CDR1 and CDR2: SEHNR and FQNEAQ (reference sequence). In DNA form, the CDR3 reads TGTGCCAGCAGTCATAGCGGGGCCGGCGAGCAGTACTTC. It translates to CASSHSGAGEQYF.

The chain combines TRBV2 with TRBJ1-5; D is unresolved. The germline CDR1 and CDR2 sequences are SNHLY and FYNNEI. The V end was cut by 1 base, the J end by 3 bases, with 10 bases between. This CDR3 has 15 amino acids. The CDR3 is CASSEGRLDNQPQHF. In DNA, the CDR3 is TGTGCCAGCAGTGAAGGCAGGTTAGACAATCAGCCCCAGCATTTT.